These 4 T cell receptor beta chains were sequenced from one sample in a study of blood T cell repertoires in COVID-19. Clones were sequenced by immunoSEQ multiplex PCR, and TCRdb holds only the in-frame ones, with some missing. Seen here are fewer than 110,000 clones, roughly 88% observed once, and the top ten hold roughly 3.5%. Sequencing was performed on peripheral blood. The origin of the receptors is a human donor in a cohort sampled during active COVID-19.

This clone was observed once. V and J are TRBV2 and TRBJ1-2, with D perhaps TRBD1 (6 bases). The V gene lost 4 bases and the J gene lost 8 bases, with 23 bases spanning the gap. CDR1 SNHLY and CDR2 FYNNEI come from the germline V gene. The CDR3 length is 16 residues. CDR3 loop: CASSVRMAGATRGYTF. The CDR3 coding sequence is TGTGCCAGCAGTGTCCGAATGGCGGGGGCGACTCGGGGCTACACCTTC.

The chain links TRBV10-1 to TRBJ1-1; TRBD1 agrees at 9 bases. This CDR3 contains 15 residues. Trimming removed 5 bases from V and 3 bases from J; junction bases left unmatched: 7. Germline CDR1 and CDR2: WNHNN and SYGVQD (reference sequence). As DNA, the CDR3 is TGCGCCAGCAGTCGGACAGGGGTAGGGGACACTGAAGCTTTCTTT. Translating it yields CASSRTGVGDTEAFF.

This chain links TRBV5-4 with TRBJ2-7; no definite D call. CDR1 SGHNT and CDR2 YYREEE come from the germline V gene (reference sequence). The CDR3 extends over 13 amino acids. V was shortened by 4 bases and J by 0 bases, with 8 bases between the two germline ends. The CDR3 region is CASSGGSSYEQYF. The CDR3 DNA follows: TGTGCCAGCAGCGGCGGCTCCTCCTACGAGCAGTACTTC.

This chain links TRBV7-9 with TRBJ2-1; 7 positions match TRBD1. CDR1 SEHNR and CDR2 FQNEAQ come from the germline V gene (reference sequence). This CDR3 spans 14 amino acids. V trimming: 6 bases; J trimming: 7 bases; junction bases outside the gene matches: 9. As DNA, the CDR3 is TGTGCCAGCAGGAACCCCCGACAGGGTAATGAGCAGTTCTTC. Residues: CASRNPRQGNEQFF.